Presented here are 13 T cell receptor beta chains from one specimen sequenced in a study of blood T cells in healthy people across ages. Primers used in a second PCR of about 7 to 12 cycles were a sample-barcoded 5' primer and a J-beta primer mix. MiXCR, run by TCRdb on the 5' RACE reads, gives a single entry per CDR3 protein. The sample consists of roughly 1,800,000 distinct CDR3 sequences, around half of them appearing once. Sequencing was carried out using blood. The source is a woman in her thirties or forties in good health.

This clonotype was detected a few times. The chain uses TRBV5-1 and TRBJ2-1; 13 positions agree with TRBD2. The CDR3 has 14 residues. The V and J ends lost 2 bases and 9 bases, in that order; junction bases with no gene match: 2. Germline-derived CDR1 and CDR2 are SGHRS and YFSETQ. CDR3 DNA: TGCGCCAGCAGCTTACTAGCGGGGGGGGCTGAGCAGTTCTTC. It translates to CASSLLAGGAEQFF. The full variable domain, completed using reference TRBV5-1 and TRBJ2-1, is KAGVTQTPRYLIKTRGQQVTLSCSPISGHRSVSWYQQTPGQGLQFLFEYFSETQRNKGNFPGRFSGRQFSNSRSEMNVSTLELGDSALYLCASSLLAGGAEQFFGPGTRLTVL.

The chain combines TRBV7-2 with TRBJ1-2, with D possibly being TRBD1 (6 bases). This CDR3 has 15 residues. CDR1 and CDR2 from the germline V gene are SGHTA and FQGNSA. V was clipped by 8 bases and J by 3 bases, with 19 bases between them. CDR3 nucleotide sequence: TGTGCCAGCCGCCAAACAGGGACGACTGACTATGGCTACACCTTC. Protein: CASRQTGTTDYGYTF.

This clonotype has a handful of counts. This sequence joins TRBV4-2 and TRBJ2-6; D is unclear. The germline gives CDR1 LGHNA, CDR2 YNFKEQ. The CDR3 is made up of 19 amino acids. The V and J ends lost 0 bases and 0 bases respectively, with 15 bases between them. The CDR3 sequence: CASSQDSFEKFSGANVLTF. Written as DNA, the CDR3 is TGTGCCAGCAGCCAAGATAGTTTTGAGAAGTTCTCTGGGGCCAACGTCCTGACTTTC.

This clonotype has more than one count but fewer than ten. The CDR3 protein is CASKVGNYGYTF. In DNA form, the CDR3 reads TGTGCCAGCAAAGTTGGAAACTATGGCTACACCTTC. This chain connects TRBV12-3 or TRBV12-4 to TRBJ1-2; D not resolved. Trimming cost V 7 bases and J 2 bases, with 8 bases left between them. The length of the CDR3 is 12 residues.

The chain carries TRBV4-2 and TRBJ2-2; a weak D match, TRBD2 (5 bases). V shed 1 base and J shed 4 bases, with 13 bases lying between them. Per the germline V gene, CDR1 is LGHNA and CDR2 is YNFKEQ. This CDR3 has 16 amino acids. As DNA, the CDR3 is TGTGCCAGCAGCCAAGTCCGCCAGGAGGCCACCGGGGAGCTGTTTTTT. Translated: CASSQVRQEATGELFF.

The genes are TRBV10-3 and TRBJ1-2; maybe TRBD1 (6 bases). Germline CDR1 is ENHRY and CDR2 is SYGVKD. V dropped 3 bases and J dropped 8 bases, with 19 bases sitting between them. This CDR3 has 15 amino acids. As DNA, the CDR3 is TGTGCCATCAGTGAAGAGGGGGGGAACCTAATCGGCTACACCTTC. Translating it yields CAISEEGGNLIGYTF.

The chain recombines TRBV9 with TRBJ2-5; D might be TRBD1 or TRBD2, each matching 5 bases. The V and J ends lost 4 bases and 5 bases respectively, with 15 bases between them. CDR1 and CDR2 (germline): SGDLS, YYNGEE. This CDR3 contains 14 residues. The CDR3 spells CASSTRGNEETQYF. The DNA of the CDR3 is TGTGCCAGCAGCACGAGGGGAAATGAGGAGACCCAGTACTTC.

The V and J genes are TRBV18 and TRBJ1-1, with 7 bases identical to TRBD1. CDR3 length: 14 amino acids. CDR1 is KGHSH, CDR2 LQKENI, per germline. V was pared by 8 bases and J by 4 bases, with 10 bases of the junction left unmatched. CDR3 DNA: TGTGCCAGCCGACGACAGGGTTGGGGCACTGAAGCTTTCTTT. This sequence encodes CASRRQGWGTEAFF.

The chain links TRBV5-4 to TRBJ2-7; D tentatively fits TRBD1 or TRBD2 (5 bases each). Germline CDR1 SGHNT, CDR2 YYREEE (reference sequence). Trimming took off 4 bases at V and 4 bases at J, with 15 bases between the two ends. This CDR3 has 14 residues. CDR3 nucleotides: TGTGCCAGCAGCGCCGGGACGGAACCTTACGAGCAGTACTTC. Its translation is CASSAGTEPYEQYF. The entire variable domain, with the rest obtained from reference TRBV5-4 and TRBJ2-7, is as follows: ETGVTQSPTHLIKTRGQQVTLRCSSQSGHNTVSWYQQALGQGPQFIFQYYREEENGRGNFPPRFSGLQFPNYSSELNVNALELDDSALYLCASSAGTEPYEQYFGPGTRLTVT.

On this clonotype: Its ends do not fully match the called genes, so a read error is possible. This chain links TRBV11-3 with TRBJ2-1, with D possibly TRBD1 on 5 matching bases. The CDR3 consists of 13 residues. Per germline, CDR1 SGHNT and CDR2 YENEEA. CDR3 in DNA: TGTGCCAGCAGCGTAGAAGGGGTGCGGGAGCAGTTCTTC. This codes for CASSVEGVREQFF.

The chain recombines TRBV27 with TRBJ1-2; D perhaps matches TRBD1 (6 bases). Germline V lookup: CDR1 MNHEY, CDR2 SMNVEV (reference sequence). The V and J ends lost 6 bases and 2 bases respectively, with 16 bases between them. The CDR3 is 15 residues long. The CDR3 here is CASRLGAQGNYGYTF. The CDR3 bases are TGTGCCAGCAGACTTGGGGCGCAGGGGAACTATGGCTACACCTTC.

There are a few counts of this clonotype. This chain joins TRBV4-2 and TRBJ2-1; D call uncertain. The V gene lost 0 bases and the J gene lost 0 bases, with 9 bases spanning the gap. This CDR3 has 16 amino acids. Germline lookup yields CDR1 LGHNA and CDR2 YNFKEQ. The chain's CDR3 is CASSQEGSSSYNEQFF. The CDR3 nucleotides are TGTGCCAGCAGCCAAGAAGGGTCGAGCTCCTACAATGAGCAGTTCTTC.

This sequence joins TRBV7-2 and TRBJ2-1; 12 bases fit TRBD2. CDR1 and CDR2 (germline): SGHTA, FQGNSA. V gave up 10 bases and J gave up 12 bases; unmatched junction bases: 10. CDR3 length: 13 amino acids. The DNA of the CDR3 is TGTGCCACCGCCCCTAGCGGGGGGGCGGCGCAGTTCTTC. It codes for CATAPSGGAAQFF.